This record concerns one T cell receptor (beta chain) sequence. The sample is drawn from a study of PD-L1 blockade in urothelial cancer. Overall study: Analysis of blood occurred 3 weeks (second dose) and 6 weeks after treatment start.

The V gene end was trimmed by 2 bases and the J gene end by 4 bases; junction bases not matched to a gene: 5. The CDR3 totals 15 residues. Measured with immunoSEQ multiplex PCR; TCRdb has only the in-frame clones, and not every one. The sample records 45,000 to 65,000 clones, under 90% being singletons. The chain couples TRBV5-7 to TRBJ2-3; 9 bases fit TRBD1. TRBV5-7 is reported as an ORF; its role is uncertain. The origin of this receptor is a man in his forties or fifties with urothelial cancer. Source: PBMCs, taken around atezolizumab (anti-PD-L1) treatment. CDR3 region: CASSFLRDRADTQYF. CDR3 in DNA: TGTGCCAGCAGCTTTCTCCGGGACAGGGCAGATACGCAGTATTTT.